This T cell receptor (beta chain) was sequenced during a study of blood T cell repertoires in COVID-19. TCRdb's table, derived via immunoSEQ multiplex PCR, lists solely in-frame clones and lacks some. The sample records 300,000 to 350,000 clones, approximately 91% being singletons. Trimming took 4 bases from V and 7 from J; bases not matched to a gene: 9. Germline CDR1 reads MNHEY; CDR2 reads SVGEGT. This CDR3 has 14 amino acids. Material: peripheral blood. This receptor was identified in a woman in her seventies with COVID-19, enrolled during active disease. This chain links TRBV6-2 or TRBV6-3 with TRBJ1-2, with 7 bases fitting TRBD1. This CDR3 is CASSFGGQSLGYTF. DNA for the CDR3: TGTGCCAGCAGTTTCGGGGGACAGTCGCTTGGCTACACCTTC.